This T cell receptor beta chain was retrieved from a study (dated by TCRdb to 2016 to 2018). Remarks on this clonotype: Its antigen has not been determined. Per-base quality was not reported, and no clone a single base away is much larger than it.

To prepare the library, RT-PCR was applied. TCRdb records Illumina MiSeq as the sequencer. TCRdb applied fastp at Q25 and MiXCR to the public reads, then kept only in-frame beta chains. Entries are consolidated by CDR3 protein sequence, retaining the most common genes and DNA. This sample is represented by about 700,000 distinct CDR3 sequences; approximately 14% of them were singletons. The ten most abundant clones make up around 3.3% of the sample. Sequenced sample: memory CD4+ T cells from blood. The receptor comes from a female donor in good health, serving as a healthy control.

The bases read TGTGCCAGCAGCTTAGAAAGGGCTGCCGGGGCCAAAAACATTCAGTACTTC. Its amino acids are CASSLERAAGAKNIQYF. The sequence joins TRBV7-2 to TRBJ2-4; the D gene cannot be resolved reliably. CDR1 SGHTA and CDR2 FQGNSA were looked up in the germline V gene. The trim is 1 base for V and 1 base for J, with a gap of 14 bases between the germline ends. The CDR3 runs 17 amino acids, cysteine and phenylalanine included. Kept here is only the CDR3 DNA, which spans 51 bases and is read in frame from base 1.